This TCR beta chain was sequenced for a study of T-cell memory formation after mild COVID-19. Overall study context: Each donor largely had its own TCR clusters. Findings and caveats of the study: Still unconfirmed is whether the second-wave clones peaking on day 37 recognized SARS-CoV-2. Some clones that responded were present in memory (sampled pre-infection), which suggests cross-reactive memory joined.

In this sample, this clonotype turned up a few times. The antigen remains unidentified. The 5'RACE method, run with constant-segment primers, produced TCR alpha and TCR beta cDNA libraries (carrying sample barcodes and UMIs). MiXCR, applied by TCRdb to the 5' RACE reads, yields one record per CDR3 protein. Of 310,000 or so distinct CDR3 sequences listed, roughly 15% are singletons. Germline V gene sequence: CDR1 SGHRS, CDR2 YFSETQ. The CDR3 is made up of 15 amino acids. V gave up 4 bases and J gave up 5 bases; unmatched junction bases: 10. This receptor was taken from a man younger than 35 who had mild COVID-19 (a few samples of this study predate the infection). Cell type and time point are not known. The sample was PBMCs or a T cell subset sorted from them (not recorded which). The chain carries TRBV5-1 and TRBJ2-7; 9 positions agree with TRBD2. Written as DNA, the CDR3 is TGCGCCAGCAGCGGATATAGCGGGGGCGGCGACGAGCAGTACTTC. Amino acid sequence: CASSGYSGGGDEQYF.